The sequence of this TCR beta chain was determined in a study of blood T cell repertoires in COVID-19 (dated by TCRdb to about 2020). Regarding the research as a whole: Collaborator samples came from the United States, Italy and Spain and covered acute and convalescent phases of COVID-19. The material from the prospective study consisted of cDNA or gDNA derived from T cells, B-cell-depleted T cells, or PBMCs. Subjects who had been exposed to COVID-19, were actively infected with it, or had recovered from it provided the deeply sampled blood TCRbeta repertoires that made up the dataset. The repertoires were released in a freely available public database meant as a resource for research on the immune response to SARS-CoV-2. Samples came from the ongoing ImmuneRACE study (first 160 participants) plus 1,254 subjects from 6 global collaborators. A de-identified subject ID, COVID-19 status, age in years and sex were almost always included in the sample metadata. HLA class I and class II types, where available, came from metadata supplied by the sample provider rather than from assay-based typing.

Study-level results and caveats: Clinical and demographic metadata were provided uncurated, with the amount varying by source and participant.

TCRbeta CDR3 regions were amplified from genomic DNA using the immunoSEQ Assay, a bias-controlled multiplex PCR. In the original analysis: The number of nucleated cells in each sample was estimated from the amplification of reference gene primers within the assay. Sequence reads were collapsed and filtered to measure the absolute abundance of every unique TCRbeta CDR3 rearrangement. For each sample, productive Simpson clonality was calculated by taking the square root of Simpson's diversity index across productive rearrangements. What TCRdb holds here is the immuneACCESS table cut down to in-frame rearrangements. Part of the clones is not present; checked against another copy, under half of the missing clones reflect an unresolved V gene, and the others are unexplained. V, J and clone size were drawn from that table, and D and trimming were deduced from the DNA. The sample yields 150,000 to 200,000 clones; around 84% were counted once. The top ten constitute roughly 19% of the sample.

From its cysteine to its phenylalanine, the CDR3 spans 16 amino acids. CDR3 DNA only is kept here, 48 bases in frame from base 1. The germline V gene encodes CDR1 MNHEY and CDR2 SVGEGT. V has 4 bases trimmed and J has 4 bases trimmed; junction bases matching no gene number 13. Notes on this clone: Its recognized antigen is unknown. Base quality data are lacking; no much larger clone is found one base away.

Each collaborating institution followed its own protocols to collect whole blood in K2EDTA tubes. For TCRbeta analysis, collaborators shipped samples in one of three forms: frozen whole blood, isolated PBMCs, or DNA extracted from either of those sample types. The chain is assembled from TRBV6-2 or TRBV6-3 and TRBJ2-7; 7 bases in the middle match TRBD1. The sample was peripheral blood. This receptor was obtained from a woman older than 75 with acute or convalescent COVID-19. CDR3 loop: CASSFDQTGSAYEQYF. The DNA sequence is as follows: TGTGCCAGCAGTTTCGACCAGACAGGGTCGGCGTACGAGCAGTACTTC.